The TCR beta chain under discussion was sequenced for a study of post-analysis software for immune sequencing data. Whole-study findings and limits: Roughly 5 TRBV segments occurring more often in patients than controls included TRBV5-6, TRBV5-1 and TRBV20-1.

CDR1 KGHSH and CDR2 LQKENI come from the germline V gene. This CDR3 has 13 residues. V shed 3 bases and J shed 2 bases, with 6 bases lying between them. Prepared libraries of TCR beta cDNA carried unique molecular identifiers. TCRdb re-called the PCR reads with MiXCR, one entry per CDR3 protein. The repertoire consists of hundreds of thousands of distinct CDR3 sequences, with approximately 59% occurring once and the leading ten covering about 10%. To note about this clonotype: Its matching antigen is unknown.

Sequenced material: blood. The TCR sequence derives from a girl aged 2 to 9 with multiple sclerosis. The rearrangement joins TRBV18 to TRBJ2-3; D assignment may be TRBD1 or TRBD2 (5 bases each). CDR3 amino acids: CASSPGDTDTQYF. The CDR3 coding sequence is TGTGCCAGCTCACCGGGGGACACAGATACGCAGTATTTT.